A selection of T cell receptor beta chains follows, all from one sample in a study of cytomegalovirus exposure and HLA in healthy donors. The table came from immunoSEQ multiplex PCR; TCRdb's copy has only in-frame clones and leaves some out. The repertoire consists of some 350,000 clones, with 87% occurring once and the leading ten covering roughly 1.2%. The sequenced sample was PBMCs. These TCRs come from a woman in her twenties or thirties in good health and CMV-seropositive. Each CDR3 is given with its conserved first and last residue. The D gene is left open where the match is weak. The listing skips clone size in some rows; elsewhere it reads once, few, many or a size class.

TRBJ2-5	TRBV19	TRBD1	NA	CASSTVARGSTQYF	TGTGCCAGTAGTACAGTAGCCAGGGGGTCGACCCAGTACTTC
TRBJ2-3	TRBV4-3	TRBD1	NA	CASSQGTGSTDTQYF	TGCGCCAGCAGCCAAGGGACAGGGAGCACAGATACGCAGTATTTT
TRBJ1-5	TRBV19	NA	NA	CASNDGINQPQHF	TGTGCCAGTAATGACGGGATCAATCAGCCCCAGCATTTT
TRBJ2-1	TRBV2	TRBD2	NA	CASSEGFFGTSGRREQFF	TGTGCCAGCAGTGAAGGATTTTTCGGGACTAGCGGGAGGCGTGAGCAGTTCTTC
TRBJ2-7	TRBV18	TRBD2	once	CASSPGGVPYEQYF	TGTGCCAGCTCACCAGGGGGGGTCCCCTACGAGCAGTACTTC
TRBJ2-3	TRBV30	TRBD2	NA	CAWASGGVADTQYF	TGTGCCTGGGCAAGCGGGGGGGTTGCAGATACGCAGTATTTT
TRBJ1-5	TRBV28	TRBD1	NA	CASSSRTGVNQPQHF	TGTGCCAGCAGTTCACGGACAGGAGTCAATCAGCCCCAGCATTTT
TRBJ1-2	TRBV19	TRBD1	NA	CASSVDRVDYGYTF	TGTGCCAGTAGCGTAGACAGGGTCGACTATGGCTACACCTTC
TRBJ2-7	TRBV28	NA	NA	CASSPSREQYF	TGTGCCAGCAGCCCGAGTCGTGAGCAGTACTTC
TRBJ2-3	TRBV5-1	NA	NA	CASSGSVVGTDTQYF	TGCGCCAGCAGCGGTAGTGTAGTCGGCACAGATACGCAGTATTTT
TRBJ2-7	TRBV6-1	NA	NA	CASSDQLHEQYF	TGTGCCAGCAGTGACCAATTACACGAGCAGTACTTC
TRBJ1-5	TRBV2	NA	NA	CASSEVQGHQPQHF	TGTGCCAGCAGTGAAGTACAGGGACATCAGCCCCAGCATTTT
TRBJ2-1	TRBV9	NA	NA	CASSTQGGNEQFF	TGTGCCAGCAGCACCCAAGGGGGCAATGAGCAGTTCTTC
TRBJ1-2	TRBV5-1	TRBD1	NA	CASSWGGQPDGGYTF	TGCGCCAGCAGCTGGGGGGGACAGCCTGACGGTGGCTACACCTTC
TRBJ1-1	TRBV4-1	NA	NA	CASSRSMGPLYTEAFF	TGCGCCAGCAGCCGAAGTATGGGACCGCTCTACACTGAAGCTTTCTTT
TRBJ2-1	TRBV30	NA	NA	CAWSVPLMDSYNEQFF	TGTGCCTGGAGTGTACCTCTTATGGACTCCTACAATGAGCAGTTCTTC
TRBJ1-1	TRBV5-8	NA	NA	CASSLVRDTEAFF	TGTGCCAGCAGCTTGGTCAGGGACACTGAAGCTTTCTTT
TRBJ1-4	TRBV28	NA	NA	CASSLLRGRGGKLFF	TGTGCCAGCAGTTTATTACGGGGGCGCGGGGGAAAACTGTTTTTT
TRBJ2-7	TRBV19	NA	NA	CASSIGSGSYEQYF	TGTGCCAGTAGTATTGGGAGTGGGAGCTACGAGCAGTACTTC
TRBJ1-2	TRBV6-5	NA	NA	CAAADGGLYYGYTF	TGTGCCGCGGCGGACGGAGGGCTCTACTATGGCTACACCTTC
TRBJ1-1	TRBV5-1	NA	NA	CASSRPQGNTEAFF	TGCGCCAGCAGCCGTCCTCAGGGGAACACTGAAGCTTTCTTT
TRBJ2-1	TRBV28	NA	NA	CASSGQRAWGEQFF	TGTGCCAGCAGTGGACAGCGGGCTTGGGGTGAGCAGTTCTTC
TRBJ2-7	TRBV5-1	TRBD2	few	CASSLSGGVDEQYF	TGCGCCAGCAGTCTCAGCGGGGGTGTCGACGAGCAGTACTTC
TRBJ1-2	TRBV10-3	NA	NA	CAISAEFGGYTF	TGTGCCATCAGCGCGGAGTTTGGGGGCTACACCTTC
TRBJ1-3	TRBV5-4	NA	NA	CASSQRGEGNTIYF	TGTGCCAGCAGCCAAAGAGGGGAAGGAAACACCATATATTTT
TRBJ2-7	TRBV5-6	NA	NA	CASSLVGSYEQYF	TGTGCCAGCAGCTTGGTCGGATCCTACGAGCAGTACTTC
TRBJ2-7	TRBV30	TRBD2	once	CAWEPSGELYEQYF	TGTGCCTGGGAGCCAAGCGGGGAACTATACGAGCAGTACTTC
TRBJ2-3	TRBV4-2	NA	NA	CASSQDDGRGSDTQYF	TGTGCCAGCAGCCAAGATGACGGGAGAGGTTCGGATACGCAGTATTTT
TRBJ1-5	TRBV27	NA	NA	CASSLSGRQPQHF	TGTGCCAGCAGTTTATCCGGGCGGCAGCCCCAGCATTTT
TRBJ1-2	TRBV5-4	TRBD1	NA	CASSLKDRGFYGYTF	TGTGCCAGCAGCTTAAAGGACAGGGGTTTTTATGGCTACACCTTC
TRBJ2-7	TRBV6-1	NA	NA	CASSEVGTARPYEQYF	TGTGCCAGCAGTGAAGTGGGGACGGCGAGACCCTACGAGCAGTACTTC
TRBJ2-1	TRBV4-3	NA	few	CASSQAPYNEQFF	TGCGCCAGCAGCCAGGCTCCGTACAATGAGCAGTTCTTC
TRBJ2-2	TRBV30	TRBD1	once	CACKTGGFNTGELFF	TGTGCCTGCAAAACAGGGGGCTTTAACACCGGGGAGCTGTTTTTT
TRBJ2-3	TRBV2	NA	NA	CASRADSGSTDTQYF	TGTGCCAGCAGAGCCGACAGTGGAAGCACAGATACGCAGTATTTT
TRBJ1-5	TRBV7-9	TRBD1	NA	CASSLGTGAMNQPQHF	TGTGCCAGCAGCCTAGGGACAGGAGCAATGAATCAGCCCCAGCATTTT
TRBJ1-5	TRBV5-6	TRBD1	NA	CASSFSGGNQPQHF	TGTGCCAGCAGCTTTTCAGGGGGAAATCAGCCCCAGCATTTT
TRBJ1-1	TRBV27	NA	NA	CATWETVDNTEAFF	TGTGCCACTTGGGAAACAGTCGACAACACTGAAGCTTTCTTT
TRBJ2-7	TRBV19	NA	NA	CASKRNHGQSYEQYF	TGTGCCAGCAAGCGTAACCATGGACAGAGCTACGAGCAGTACTTC
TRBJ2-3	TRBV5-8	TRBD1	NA	CASSLVVGTGPTDTQYF	TGTGCCAGCAGCTTGGTAGTTGGGACAGGGCCGACAGATACGCAGTATTTT
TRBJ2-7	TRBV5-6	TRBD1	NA	CASSRWTGLYEQYF	TGTGCCAGCAGCCGCTGGACAGGGCTCTACGAGCAGTACTTC
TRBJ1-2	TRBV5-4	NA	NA	CASSSRDTTLIYGYTF	TGTGCCAGCAGCTCCCGGGACACGACTCTAATCTATGGCTACACCTTC
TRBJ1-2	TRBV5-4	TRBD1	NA	CASSPRGRDYGYTF	TGTGCCAGCAGCCCCAGGGGGCGCGACTATGGCTACACCTTC
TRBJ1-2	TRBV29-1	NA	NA	CSVEHRVGYTF	TGCAGCGTTGAACACAGGGTTGGCTACACCTTC
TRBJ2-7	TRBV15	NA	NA	CATSRDLGLGLYEQYF	TGTGCCACCAGCAGAGATCTTGGGCTAGGGCTCTACGAGCAGTACTTC
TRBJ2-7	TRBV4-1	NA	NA	CASSQVPSQGGYEQYF	TGCGCCAGCAGCCAAGTCCCCAGCCAAGGAGGGTACGAGCAGTACTTC
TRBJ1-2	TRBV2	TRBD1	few	CASSERTGPGYGYTF	TGTGCCAGCAGTGAAAGGACAGGGCCTGGCTATGGCTACACCTTC
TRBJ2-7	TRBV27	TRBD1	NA	CASSPQGQGWYEQYF	TGTGCCAGCAGTCCTCAGGGACAGGGCTGGTACGAGCAGTACTTC